This T cell receptor (beta chain) appears in the sequencing data of a study of cytomegalovirus exposure and HLA in healthy donors. General study findings and limits: In terms of immune exposure information, only CMV serostatus was available. Relative to the approximately 680-donor mean, N-insertions were reportedly fewer in an Asian-associated ancestry cluster in a later analysis. Looking again later, the authors saw that most CMV-associated TCR beta chains seemed HLA-restricted.

This CDR3 has 14 amino acids. V lost 0 bases and J lost 11; bases outside the gene matches: 7. Germline V CDR1 and CDR2: SGDLS, YYNGEE. It was with 60 Vbeta and 13 Jbeta primers that the PCR ran. Data came from immunoSEQ multiplex PCR; TCRdb stores just in-frame clones and leaves some out. The sample contains roughly 190,000 clones, around 82% of which appear only once. A remark on this clone: Its antigen remains unknown.

The chain is built from TRBV9 and TRBJ2-5; 10 nucleotides align to TRBD1. What was sequenced was PBMCs. This clonotype was sampled from a man in his forties in good health and CMV-seropositive. CDR3 region: CASSVGDRGREQYF. CDR3 nucleotide sequence: TGTGCCAGCAGCGTAGGGGACAGGGGACGAGAGCAGTACTTC.